These 25 T cell receptor beta chains share one sample of origin, sequenced in a study of T cells in localized non-small cell lung cancer. Assay: immunoSEQ multiplex PCR; the TCRdb copy retains only in-frame clones and omits some. This table holds roughly 58,000 clones, 81% found once. This specimen was PBMCs, taken before any cancer treatment. The receptors shown here come from a man aged 35-75 years with stage II lung adenocarcinoma.

The chain uses TRBV14 and TRBJ2-4; the D gene is possibly TRBD2 (6 bases). The CDR3 loop spans 12 amino acids. V was shortened by 4 bases and J by 7 bases, with 8 bases between the two germline ends. CDR1 is SGHDN and CDR2 is FVKESK in the germline V gene. DNA of the CDR3: TGTGCCAGCAGCCCCCGGGGGAACATTCAGTACTTC. It codes for CASSPRGNIQYF.

The V call is TRBV15, the J call TRBJ2-1, with TRBD1 matching over 9 bases. The V and J ends lost 0 bases and 8 bases, in that order; junction bases with no gene match: 5. The CDR3 has 15 residues. Germline CDR1 is LNHNV and CDR2 is YYDKDF (reference sequence). The DNA for the CDR3 is TGTGCCACCAGCAGAGATCAGAGGACAGGGGATGAGCAGTTCTTC. Translating gives CATSRDQRTGDEQFF.

This CDR3 reads CASRYRDLNYGYTF. The CDR3 nucleotides read TGTGCCAGCAGGTACCGGGACCTAAACTATGGCTACACCTTC. This rearrangement joins TRBV11-2 to TRBJ1-2; a weak D match, TRBD1 (5 bases). Germline-derived CDR1 and CDR2 are SGHAT and FQNNGV. V was pared by 6 bases and J by 2 bases, with 13 bases between. CDR3 length: 14 amino acids.

The DNA for the CDR3 is TGCGCCAGCCGGGACAGCTCTGGAAACACCATATATTTT. Translation: CASRDSSGNTIYF. The chain carries TRBV10-1 and TRBJ1-3; TRBD1 agrees at 7 bases. The V and J ends lost 8 bases and 0 bases, in that order; junction bases with no gene match: 1. The germline CDR1 and CDR2 sequences are WNHNN and SYGVQD (reference sequence). This CDR3 has 13 amino acids.

This clone was observed once. The rearrangement joins TRBV19 to TRBJ2-5, with 10 bases fitting TRBD2. Germline V gene data show CDR1 as LNHDA and CDR2 as SQIVND (reference sequence). The CDR3 runs to 14 residues. The V and J ends lost 3 bases and 5 bases, in that order; junction bases with no gene match: 3. The CDR3, as DNA: TGTGCCAGTAGTATCACTAGCGGGATTGAGACCCAGTACTTC. Its translation is CASSITSGIETQYF.

This sequence joins TRBV6-1 and TRBJ2-5, with D perhaps matching TRBD1 or TRBD2 (5 bases each). Per the germline V gene, CDR1 is MNHNS and CDR2 is SASEGT. The CDR3 extends over 14 amino acids. V was trimmed by 1 base and J by 2 bases, leaving 8 bases between them. The DNA for the CDR3 is TGTGCCAGCAGTGAAGGGGACCCACAAGAGACCCAGTACTTC. It encodes CASSEGDPQETQYF.

J is TRBJ2-1 and V is TRBV7-8; 11 bases fit TRBD2. Germline assignment: CDR1 SGHVS and CDR2 FQNEAQ. Trimming took 1 base from V and 9 from J; bases not matched to a gene: 8. CDR3 length equals 16 residues. The CDR3 here is CASSLVAGGPITEQFF. As DNA, the CDR3 is TGTGCCAGCAGCTTAGTAGCGGGAGGGCCCATAACTGAGCAGTTCTTC.

The rearrangement joins TRBV9 to TRBJ1-4; D may be TRBD1 (5 bases). Germline V gene sequence: CDR1 SGDLS, CDR2 YYNGEE. V lost 0 bases, J lost 8 bases, and 8 bases lay in between. CDR3 length: 13 amino acids. The CDR3 DNA reads TGTGCCAGCAGCGTAGGGGGCGAAGAAAAACTGTTTTTT. Translating gives CASSVGGEEKLFF.

This clone was recorded once. The V gene is TRBV7-3, the J gene TRBJ1-1; no clear D. Per the germline V gene, CDR1 is SGHTA and CDR2 is FQGTGA. The length of the CDR3 is 13 residues. Trimming shortened V by 5 bases and J by 1 base, and 8 bases separated the two germline ends. CDR3 in amino acids: CASSPFANTEAFF. As DNA, the CDR3 is TGTGCCAGCAGCCCATTTGCGAACACTGAAGCTTTCTTT.

The V call is TRBV7-8, the J call TRBJ2-7, with 9 nucleotides matching TRBD2. The CDR3 is 15 residues long. With V trimmed by 7 bases and J by 1 base, 8 bases remained unmatched. Germline assignment: CDR1 SGHVS and CDR2 FQNEAQ. The DNA of the CDR3 is TGTGCCAGCAACCTAGCGGGGCTCGCATCCTACGAGCAGTACTTC. It yields the protein CASNLAGLASYEQYF.

Details on this clone: Other DNA sequences of this sample code for an identical CDR3. V gene TRBV6-1 combines with J gene TRBJ2-7; TRBD1 agrees at 7 bases. The V segment lost 6 bases and the J segment 4 bases; nucleotides outside the gene matches: 6. The CDR3 is 13 amino acids. CDR1 and CDR2 (germline): MNHNS, SASEGT. CDR3 amino acids: CASSRDREYEQYF. The CDR3 DNA reads as TGTGCCAGCAGCCGCGACAGGGAGTACGAGCAGTACTTC.

This chain links TRBV7-2 with TRBJ1-5; D gene uncertain. CDR1 SGHTA and CDR2 FQGNSA come from the germline V gene. V lost 5 bases and J lost 0, with 11 bases in between. CDR3 length: 15 residues. This CDR3 reads CASSPWTSSNQPQHF. The CDR3 DNA sequence: TGTGCCAGCAGCCCTTGGACGTCTAGCAATCAGCCCCAGCATTTT.

This clone occurred once. J is TRBJ1-1 and V is TRBV6-4; D remains unclear. The CDR3 runs to 13 residues. The germline V gene has CDR1 MRHNA and CDR2 SNTAGT. Trimming stripped 5 bases from V and 1 base from J, with 8 bases between. Here the CDR3 DNA reads TGTGCCAGCAGTTCGACACCGAACACTGAAGCTTTCTTT. Translated: CASSSTPNTEAFF.

This clone was detected only a few times. The CDR3 loop is CATSRLIEGYGYTF. In nucleotides, the CDR3 is TGTGCCACCAGCAGACTTATTGAAGGCTATGGCTACACCTTC. The chain combines TRBV15 with TRBJ1-2; D gene uncertain. V lost 2 bases and J 4 bases, leaving 11 bases between the germline ends. CDR3 size: 14 residues. The V gene's germline CDR1 is LNHNV and CDR2 YYDKDF (reference sequence). Filled out from reference TRBV15 and TRBJ1-2, the complete variable domain reads DAMVIQNPRYQVTQFGKPVTLSCSQTLNHNVMYWYQQKSSQAPKLLFHYYDKDFNNEADTPDNFQSRRPNTSFCFLDIRSPGLGDTAMYLCATSRLIEGYGYTFGSGTRLTVV.

As to this clone: An end of the junction does not agree with germline; a read error may underlie this. The rearrangement links TRBV7-7 to TRBJ2-7; D unclear. The germline V gene encodes CDR1 SSHAT and CDR2 FNYEAQ (reference sequence). This CDR3 is 14 amino acids long. The CDR3 region has the DNA TGTGCTAGCAGTTACGACACCAACGCGAGAGAGCAGTACTTC. The encoded protein is CASSYDTNAREQYF.

This clone was seen only a few times. This chain joins TRBV2 and TRBJ1-2; 8 nucleotides match TRBD1. With 5 bases clipped from V and 10 bases from J, the junction kept 12 bases outside the gene matches. The CDR3 contains 14 residues. Germline CDR1 is SNHLY and CDR2 is FYNNEI. The CDR3 region has the DNA TGTGCCAGCAGTATCGGACAGGGTCCAAGCCTCTACACCTTC. Protein product: CASSIGQGPSLYTF.

The sample holds one count of this clone. J is TRBJ1-5 and V is TRBV30, with D possibly being TRBD1 (5 bases). In germline, CDR1 is GTSNPN, CDR2 SVGIG (reference sequence). The CDR3 loop spans 14 amino acids. Trimming stripped 2 bases from V and 1 base from J, with 9 bases between. In nucleotides, the CDR3 is TGTGCCTGGAGTTTCTGGGACAGCAATCAGCCCCAGCATTTT. Protein: CAWSFWDSNQPQHF.

V usage is TRBV19 and J usage is TRBJ1-2, with 10 positions matching TRBD1. CDR1 and CDR2 from the germline V gene are LNHDA and SQIVND (reference sequence). The V gene end was trimmed by 1 base and the J gene end by 4 bases; junction bases not matched to a gene: 0. The CDR3 has 14 amino acids. The CDR3 reads CASSIGDRGYGYTF. Here the CDR3 DNA reads TGTGCCAGTAGTATAGGGGACAGGGGCTATGGCTACACCTTC. The entire variable domain, with the rest obtained from reference TRBV19 and TRBJ1-2, is as follows: DGGITQSPKYLFRKEGQNVTLSCEQNLNHDAMYWYRQDPGQGLRLIYYSQIVNDFQKGDIAEGYSVSREKKESFPLTVTSAQKNPTAFYLCASSIGDRGYGYTFGSGTRLTVV.

The rearrangement uses TRBV6-1 and TRBJ2-1, with 10 positions matching TRBD2. Germline CDR1 is MNHNS and CDR2 is SASEGT. CDR3 size: 15 residues. V was pared by 8 bases and J by 9 bases, with 13 bases of the junction left unmatched. The CDR3 DNA is TGTGCCAGCGGTGCACTAGCGGGAACGTTTGTTGAGCAGTTCTTC. Its translation is CASGALAGTFVEQFF.

This chain uses TRBV6-5 with TRBJ1-1; D gene ambiguous. The CDR3 covers 12 residues. The V end lost 8 bases, the J end lost 1 base, and 8 bases lay between the germline ends. Germline V CDR1 and CDR2: MNHEY, SVGAGI. The CDR3 nucleotides read TGTGCCAGCTTGGCGGCGAACACTGAAGCTTTCTTT. Translating it yields CASLAANTEAFF.

This clone showed up just once. CDR3 sequence (DNA): TGTGCCAGCAGCTCGCCCGGACTAGCGGGAGGACTTGAGCAGTTCTTC. It specifies CASSSPGLAGGLEQFF. The chain couples TRBV7-8 to TRBJ2-1; TRBD2 matches 14 bases. From germline, CDR1 is SGHVS and CDR2 FQNEAQ. The CDR3 length is 16 residues. V lost 4 bases, J lost 9 bases, and 8 bases stayed unmatched. Based on the CDR3 plus reference TRBV7-8 and TRBJ2-1, the full variable domain is GAGVSQSPRYKVAKRGQDVALRCDPISGHVSLFWYQQALGQGPEFLTYFQNEAQLDKSGLPSDRFFAERPEGSVSTLKIQRTQQEDSAVYLCASSSPGLAGGLEQFFGPGTRLTVL.

This clone occurred a few times. As DNA, the CDR3 is TGTGCCAGCAGCCTGGGACAGGGAACGCAGCCCCAGCATTTT. Its translation is CASSLGQGTQPQHF. The chain links TRBV5-8 to TRBJ1-5, with 9 bases identical to TRBD1. The germline V gene encodes CDR1 SGHTS and CDR2 YDEGEE. The CDR3 covers 14 residues. Trimming removed 4 bases from V and 7 bases from J; junction bases left unmatched: 6.

This chain joins TRBV6-5 and TRBJ2-7; D might be TRBD1 or TRBD2, each matching 6 bases. V lost 6 bases and J lost 0, with 15 bases in between. Germline CDR1 MNHEY, CDR2 SVGAGI. The CDR3 is made up of 15 amino acids. CDR3 sequence: CASSVIGGNSYEQYF. The CDR3 DNA reads TGTGCCAGCAGCGTCATAGGGGGGAACTCCTACGAGCAGTACTTC.

The genes are TRBV27 and TRBJ2-6; TRBD1 matches at 8 bases. The CDR3 covers 15 residues. J was trimmed by 3 bases and V by 8 bases; bases with no gene match: 6. The germline V gene encodes CDR1 MNHEY and CDR2 SMNVEV (reference sequence). The CDR3 loop is CASATGGVGANVLTF. DNA of the CDR3: TGTGCCAGCGCCACAGGGGGAGTTGGGGCCAACGTCCTGACTTTC.

This clone was seen just once. The CDR3 DNA sequence: TGTGCCAGCAGTGATGGCCTCAAGGGGAATGAGCAGTTCTTC. Protein sequence: CASSDGLKGNEQFF. The V and J genes are TRBV25-1 and TRBJ2-1; D may be TRBD1 (5 bases). Trimming pared 3 bases from V and 7 bases from J, leaving 13 bases between. Per the germline V gene, CDR1 is MGHDK and CDR2 is SYGVNS. This CDR3 contains 14 residues.